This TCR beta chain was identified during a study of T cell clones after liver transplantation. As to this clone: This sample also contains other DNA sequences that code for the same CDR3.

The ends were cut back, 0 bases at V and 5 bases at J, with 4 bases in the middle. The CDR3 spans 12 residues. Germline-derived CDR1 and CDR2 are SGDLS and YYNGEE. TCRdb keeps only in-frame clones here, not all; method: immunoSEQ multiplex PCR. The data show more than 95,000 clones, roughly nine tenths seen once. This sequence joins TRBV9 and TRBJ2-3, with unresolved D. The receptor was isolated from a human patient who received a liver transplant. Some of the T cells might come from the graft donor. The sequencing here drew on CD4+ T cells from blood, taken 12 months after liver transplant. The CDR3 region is CASSVVGDTQYF. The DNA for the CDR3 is TGTGCCAGCAGCGTAGTGGGAGATACGCAGTATTTT.